This T cell receptor (beta chain) is from a study of Graves' ophthalmopathy and Graves' hyperthyroidism. The germline V gene has CDR1 SGDLS and CDR2 YYNGEE. This CDR3 comprises 15 residues. V was trimmed by 2 bases and J by 3 bases, leaving 15 bases between them. The study, taken as a whole, reports: Blood also harbored most expanded thyroid clonotypes above 0.001 frequency.

Transcripts of RNA were the source for amplifying TCR beta CDR3 regions. HTBI-primed RT-PCR formed the first round, and a multiplex PCR formed the second. TCRdb reanalysed the multiplex PCR reads using MiXCR and keeps one entry per CDR3 protein. The sample carries over a million distinct CDR3 sequences, 35% to 45% recorded once. There are many counts of this clonotype. Its specificity is unknown. The genes are TRBV9 and TRBJ2-7, with a possible D match to TRBD2 (6 bases). The TCR was taken from an adult man with Graves' hyperthyroidism. Sequencing was performed on peripheral blood or thyroid tissue (not recorded which). In DNA form, the CDR3 reads TGTGCCAGCAGCGTGGGACCGGGGGTCGACTACGAGCAGTACTTC. Amino acid sequence: CASSVGPGVDYEQYF.